One and the same sample provided the 11 T cell receptor beta chains below, sequenced in a study of blood T cells in healthy people across ages. Next came a second PCR, run for roughly 6 to 11 cycles, which used a sample-barcoded 5' primer along with a J-beta primer mix. One entry per CDR3 protein results from TCRdb running MiXCR on the 5' RACE reads. The data contain about 320,000 distinct CDR3 sequences, 25% to 30% of them singletons. Sequencing used blood. The receptors here all came from a woman in her 70s in good health.

The chain links TRBV7-9 to TRBJ2-7; TRBD1 might be the D (5 bases). Trimming stripped 7 bases from V and 4 bases from J, with 17 bases between. Germline V gene sequence: CDR1 SEHNR, CDR2 FQNEAQ (reference sequence). This CDR3 is 14 amino acids long. This CDR3 is CASTDSTWIYEQYF. The CDR3 DNA reads as TGTGCCAGCACAGACAGTACTTGGATATACGAGCAGTACTTC.

The chain employs TRBV20-1 and TRBJ2-5, with 7 bases matching TRBD2. Matching the DNA end better, TRBJ2-1 makes the J call doubtful. The CDR3 sequence is 13 residues long. CDR1 is DFQATT, CDR2 SNEGSKA, per germline (reference sequence). In DNA form, the CDR3 reads TGCAGTGCAATTGGACTAGAGGGCAATGAGCAGTTCTTC. Translating it yields CSAIGLEGNEQFF.

This clonotype was detected a few times. The genes are TRBV6-5 and TRBJ2-1, with 8 bases fitting TRBD1. This CDR3 has 13 amino acids. V lost 7 bases, J lost 8 bases, and 7 bases stayed unmatched. Germline values: CDR1 MNHEY, CDR2 SVGAGI. The CDR3 spells CASTNRGAHEQFF. CDR3 nucleotide sequence: TGTGCCAGCACTAACAGGGGGGCTCATGAGCAGTTCTTC.

This clonotype showed up just once. The chain has TRBV7-8 and TRBJ1-2; D might be TRBD1 (5 bases). Trimming left V 1 base short and J 4 bases short, with 16 bases between. Germline assignment: CDR1 SGHVS and CDR2 FQNEAQ. The CDR3 sequence is 16 residues long. The DNA for the CDR3 is TGTGCCAGCAGCTTAGGCGAACCAGGGACCACCTATGGCTACACCTTC. Its translation: CASSLGEPGTTYGYTF.

This rearrangement joins TRBV4-3 to TRBJ2-7; D gene ambiguous. The CDR3 totals 15 residues. V was pared by 4 bases and J by 3 bases, with 16 bases between. Germline V gene sequence: CDR1 LGHNA, CDR2 YSLEER. CDR3: CASSRDDNPIYEQYF. In nucleotides, the CDR3 is TGCGCCAGCAGCCGGGATGACAACCCGATCTACGAGCAGTACTTC.

Here the CDR3 DNA reads TGTGCTAGTGGTTTGGTACCCCCTCGGGATGAGCAGTTCTTC. Translated: CASGLVPPRDEQFF. This rearrangement joins TRBV12-5 to TRBJ2-1; D gene ambiguous. Trimming took off 0 bases at V and 8 bases at J, with 11 bases between the two ends. The CDR3 totals 14 residues. Germline values: CDR1 LGHNT, CDR2 FRNRAP.

The chain uses TRBV7-9 and TRBJ1-2, with TRBD1 identical over 7 bases. CDR3 length: 14 residues. V lost 8 bases and J lost 5; bases outside the gene matches: 11. CDR1 SEHNR and CDR2 FQNEAQ come from the germline V gene (reference sequence). The CDR3 sequence is CASGMGQTEYGYTF. The CDR3 coding sequence is TGTGCCAGCGGCATGGGACAGACTGAATATGGCTACACCTTC. Based on the CDR3 plus reference TRBV7-9 and TRBJ1-2, the full variable domain is DTGVSQNPRHKITKRGQNVTFRCDPISEHNRLYWYRQTLGQGPEFLTYFQNEAQLEKSRLLSDRFSAERPKGSFSTLEIQRTEQGDSAMYLCASGMGQTEYGYTFGSGTRLTVV.

This chain joins TRBV24-1 and TRBJ2-1; the D is unclear. Trimming took off 0 bases at V and 10 bases at J, with 6 bases between the two ends. The CDR3 has 12 amino acids. The germline CDR1 and CDR2 sequences are KGHDR and SFDVKD. In DNA form, the CDR3 reads TGTGCCACCAGTGATTTGAAAGGGGAGCAGTTCTTC. This translates into CATSDLKGEQFF.

J is TRBJ2-7 and V is TRBV12-3 or TRBV12-4; 9 bases are shared with TRBD2. With V trimmed by 5 bases and J by 4 bases, 18 bases remained unmatched. This CDR3 comprises 18 residues. CDR3 sequence: CASSPPLGAGGLFYEQYF. CDR3 DNA sequence: TGTGCCAGCAGTCCCCCCTTGGGAGCGGGAGGCCTCTTTTACGAGCAGTACTTC.

This clonotype was observed a few times. The CDR3 reads CASSFDLAGIGELFF. The DNA of the CDR3 is TGTGCCAGCAGCTTTGATCTAGCAGGGATAGGGGAGCTGTTTTTT. V is TRBV5-4 and J is TRBJ2-2; D tentatively reads TRBD1 or TRBD2 (5 bases each). The CDR3 loop spans 15 amino acids. The germline CDR1 and CDR2 sequences are SGHNT and YYREEE (reference sequence). V was pared by 2 bases and J by 8 bases, with 16 bases between.

This chain connects TRBV18 to TRBJ2-5, with TRBD1 matching over 8 bases. Germline-derived CDR1 and CDR2 are KGHSH and LQKENI. The CDR3 totals 15 residues. Unmatched junction bases numbered 5, after V lost 0 bases and J lost 5 bases. Here the CDR3 DNA reads TGTGCCAGCTCACCACCGAGAACAGGGGGGGAGACCCAGTACTTC. Its protein product is CASSPPRTGGETQYF.